The source of this T cell receptor (beta chain) is a study of cytomegalovirus exposure and HLA in healthy donors. Points from the study as a whole: Immune exposure data for these donors was limited to CMV serostatus.

Use of 60 Vbeta and 13 Jbeta primers characterized the PCR. The protocol was immunoSEQ multiplex PCR, while the TCRdb copy is restricted to in-frame clones and leaves out a portion. The data hold some 56,000 clones, with approximately 80% observed a single time. With regard to this clone: Antigen specificity is unknown.

The source of this sequence is a human donor in good health. Specimen: PBMCs.

CDR3 in DNA: TGTGCCACCAGCAGAGGACACTCTGGGGCCAACGTCCTGACTTTC. It encodes CATSRGHSGANVLTF. The chain combines TRBV15 with TRBJ2-6; D is unresolved. CDR1 is LNHNV, CDR2 YYDKDF, per germline (reference sequence). This CDR3 has 15 amino acids. V lost 1 base, J lost 0 bases, and 4 bases lay in between.